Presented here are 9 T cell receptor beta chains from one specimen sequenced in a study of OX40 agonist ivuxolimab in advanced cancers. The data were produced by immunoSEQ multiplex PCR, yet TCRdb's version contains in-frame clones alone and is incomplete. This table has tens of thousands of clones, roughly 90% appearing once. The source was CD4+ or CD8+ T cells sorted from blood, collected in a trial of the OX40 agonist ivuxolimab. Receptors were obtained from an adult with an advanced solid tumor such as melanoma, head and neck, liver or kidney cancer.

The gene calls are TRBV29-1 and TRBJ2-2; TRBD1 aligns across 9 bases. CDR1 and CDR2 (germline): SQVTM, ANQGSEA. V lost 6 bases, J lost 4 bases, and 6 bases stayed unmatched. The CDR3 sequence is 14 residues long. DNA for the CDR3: TGCAGCGTGGCCGGGACAGGGTCCACCGGGGAGCTGTTTTTT. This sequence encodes CSVAGTGSTGELFF.

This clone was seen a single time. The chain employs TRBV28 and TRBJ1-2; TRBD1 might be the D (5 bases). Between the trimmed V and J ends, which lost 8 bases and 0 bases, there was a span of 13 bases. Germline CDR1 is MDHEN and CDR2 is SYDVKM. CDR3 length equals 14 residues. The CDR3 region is CASHEDTANYGYTF. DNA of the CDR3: TGTGCCAGCCACGAGGACACTGCTAACTATGGCTACACCTTC.

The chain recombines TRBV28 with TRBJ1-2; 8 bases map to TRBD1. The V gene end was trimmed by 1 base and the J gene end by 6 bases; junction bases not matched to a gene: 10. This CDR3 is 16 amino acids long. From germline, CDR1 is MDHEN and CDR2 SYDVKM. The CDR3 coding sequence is TGTGCCAGCAGTTTATTCCGCCAGGGGGCAGGGGATGGCTACACCTTC. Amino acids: CASSLFRQGAGDGYTF.

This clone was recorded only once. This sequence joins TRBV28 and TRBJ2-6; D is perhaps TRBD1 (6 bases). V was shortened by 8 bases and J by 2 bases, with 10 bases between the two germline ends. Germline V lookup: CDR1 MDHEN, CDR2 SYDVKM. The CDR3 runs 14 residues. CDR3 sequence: CASRRTAGANVLTF. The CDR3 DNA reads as TGTGCCAGCCGCCGGACAGCTGGGGCCAACGTCCTGACTTTC.

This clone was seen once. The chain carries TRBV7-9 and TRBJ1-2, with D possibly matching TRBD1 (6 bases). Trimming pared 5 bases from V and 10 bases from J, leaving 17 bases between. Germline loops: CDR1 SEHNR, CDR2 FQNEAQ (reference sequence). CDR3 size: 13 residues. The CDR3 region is CASSTGTRKDYTF. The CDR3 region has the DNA TGTGCCAGCAGCACCGGGACAAGAAAGGACTACACCTTC.

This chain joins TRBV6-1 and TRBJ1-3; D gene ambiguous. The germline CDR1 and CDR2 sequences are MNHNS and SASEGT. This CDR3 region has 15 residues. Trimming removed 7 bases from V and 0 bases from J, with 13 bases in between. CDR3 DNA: TGTGCCAGCACCCTCCACGGACGCTCTGGAAACACCATATATTTT. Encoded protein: CASTLHGRSGNTIYF.

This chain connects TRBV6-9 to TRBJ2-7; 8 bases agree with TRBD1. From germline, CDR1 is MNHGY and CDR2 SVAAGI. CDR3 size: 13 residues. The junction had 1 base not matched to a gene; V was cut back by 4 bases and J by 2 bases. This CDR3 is CASSSDRAYEQYF. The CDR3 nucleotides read TGTGCCAGCAGTTCGGACAGGGCCTACGAGCAGTACTTC.

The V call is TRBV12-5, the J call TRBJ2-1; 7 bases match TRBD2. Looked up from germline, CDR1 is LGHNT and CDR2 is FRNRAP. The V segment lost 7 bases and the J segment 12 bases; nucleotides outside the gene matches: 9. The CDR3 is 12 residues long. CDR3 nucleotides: TGTGCTAGTGCCTCGCCCCCGGGAGGGCAGTTCTTC. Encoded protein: CASASPPGGQFF.

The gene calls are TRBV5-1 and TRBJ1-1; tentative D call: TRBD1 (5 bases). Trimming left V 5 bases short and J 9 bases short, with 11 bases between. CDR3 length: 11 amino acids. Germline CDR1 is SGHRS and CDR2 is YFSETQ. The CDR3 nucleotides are TGCGCCAGCAGACGGGACCAAAAAGCTTTCTTT. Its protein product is CASRRDQKAFF.